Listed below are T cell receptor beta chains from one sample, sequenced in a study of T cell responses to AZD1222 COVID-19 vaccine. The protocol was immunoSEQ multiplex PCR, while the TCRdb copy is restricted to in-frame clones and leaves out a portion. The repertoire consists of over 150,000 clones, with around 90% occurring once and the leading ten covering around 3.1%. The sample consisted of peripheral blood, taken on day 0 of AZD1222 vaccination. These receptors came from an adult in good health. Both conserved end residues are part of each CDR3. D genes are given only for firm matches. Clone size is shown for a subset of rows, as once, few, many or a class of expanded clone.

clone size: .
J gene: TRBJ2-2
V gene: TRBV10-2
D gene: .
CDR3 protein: CASSEQRYTGELFF
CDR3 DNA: TGCGCCAGCAGTGAGCAGCGTTACACCGGGGAGCTGTTTTTT

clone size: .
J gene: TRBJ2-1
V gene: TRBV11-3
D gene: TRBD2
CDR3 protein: CASSPAGPAGGLGEQFF
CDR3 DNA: TGTGCCAGCAGCCCAGCCGGTCCAGCGGGGGGGCTGGGTGAGCAGTTCTTC

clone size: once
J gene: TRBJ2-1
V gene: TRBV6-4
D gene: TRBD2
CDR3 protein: CASSDSQGLAQFF
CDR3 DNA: TGTGCCAGCAGTGACTCTCAAGGACTAGCCCAGTTCTTC

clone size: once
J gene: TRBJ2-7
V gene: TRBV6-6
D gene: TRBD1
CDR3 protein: CASSGPGTVYEQYF
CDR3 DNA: TGTGCCAGCAGCGGCCCCGGGACAGTCTACGAGCAGTACTTC

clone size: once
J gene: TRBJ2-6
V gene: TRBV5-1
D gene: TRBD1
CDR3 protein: CASSPGTGLSGANVLTF
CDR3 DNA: TGCGCCAGCAGCCCAGGGACAGGGCTCTCTGGGGCCAACGTCCTGACTTTC

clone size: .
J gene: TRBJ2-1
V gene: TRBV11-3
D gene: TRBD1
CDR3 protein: CASSPDRAPYNEQFF
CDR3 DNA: TGTGCCAGCAGCCCGGACAGGGCCCCCTACAATGAGCAGTTCTTC

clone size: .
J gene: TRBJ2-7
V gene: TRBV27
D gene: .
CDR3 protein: CASSLRPYEEQYF
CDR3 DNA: TGTGCCAGCAGTTTAAGGCCTTATGAGGAGCAGTACTTC

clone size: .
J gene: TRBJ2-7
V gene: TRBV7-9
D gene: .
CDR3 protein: CASSLVQAGEQYF
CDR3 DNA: TGTGCCAGCAGCTTAGTACAGGCGGGCGAGCAGTACTTC

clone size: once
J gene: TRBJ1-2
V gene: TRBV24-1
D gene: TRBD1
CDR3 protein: CATSEGTAHGYTF
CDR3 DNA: TGTGCCACCAGTGAAGGGACAGCCCATGGCTACACCTTC

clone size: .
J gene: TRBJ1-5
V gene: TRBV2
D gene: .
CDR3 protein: CASSGLLGGQPQHF
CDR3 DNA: TGTGCCAGCAGTGGACTCCTCGGGGGGCAGCCCCAGCATTTT

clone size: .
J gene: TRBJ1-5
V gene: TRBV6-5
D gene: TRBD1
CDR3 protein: CATQGGQGNQPQHF
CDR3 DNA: TGTGCCACGCAGGGAGGACAGGGAAATCAGCCCCAGCATTTT

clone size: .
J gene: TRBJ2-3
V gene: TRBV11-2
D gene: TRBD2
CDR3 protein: CASSFTSGAGTDTQYF
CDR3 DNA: TGTGCCAGCAGCTTTACTAGCGGGGCGGGCACAGATACGCAGTATTTT

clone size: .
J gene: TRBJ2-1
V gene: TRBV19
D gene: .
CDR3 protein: CASSIDRGEQFF
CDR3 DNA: TGTGCCAGTAGTATAGATCGGGGTGAGCAGTTCTTC

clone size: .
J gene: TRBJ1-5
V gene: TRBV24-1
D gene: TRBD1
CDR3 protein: CATRGGGGVNQPQHF
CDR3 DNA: TGTGCCACCAGGGGAGGAGGGGGCGTCAATCAGCCCCAGCATTTT

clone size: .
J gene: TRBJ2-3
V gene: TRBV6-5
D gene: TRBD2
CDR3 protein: CASSSSLAGFTDTQYF
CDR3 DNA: TGTGCCAGCAGTTCCTCCCTAGCGGGGTTCACAGATACGCAGTATTTT

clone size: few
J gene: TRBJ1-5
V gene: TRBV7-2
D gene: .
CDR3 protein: CASSLVVGQPQHF
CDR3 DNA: TGTGCCAGCAGCTTAGTGGTTGGCCAGCCCCAGCATTTT

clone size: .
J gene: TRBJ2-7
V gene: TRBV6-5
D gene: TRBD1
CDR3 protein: CASAKHGTGFEQYF
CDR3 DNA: TGTGCCAGCGCCAAGCACGGGACAGGGTTCGAGCAGTACTTC

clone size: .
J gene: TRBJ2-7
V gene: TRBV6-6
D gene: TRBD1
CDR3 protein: CASSYAGTAKEQYF
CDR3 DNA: TGTGCCAGCAGTTACGCCGGGACAGCAAAGGAGCAGTACTTC

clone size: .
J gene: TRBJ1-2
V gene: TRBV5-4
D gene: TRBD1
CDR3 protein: CASSLGDRVNYGYTF
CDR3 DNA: TGTGCCAGCAGCTTGGGGGACAGGGTTAACTATGGCTACACCTTC

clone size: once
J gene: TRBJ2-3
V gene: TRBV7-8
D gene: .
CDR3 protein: CASSPTPGAITDTQYF
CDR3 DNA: TGTGCCAGCAGCCCCACCCCGGGGGCAATCACAGATACGCAGTATTTT

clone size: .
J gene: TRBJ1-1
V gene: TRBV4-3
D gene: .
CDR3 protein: CASSLGTGNTEAFF
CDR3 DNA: TGCGCCAGCAGCCTCGGGACGGGGAACACTGAAGCTTTCTTT

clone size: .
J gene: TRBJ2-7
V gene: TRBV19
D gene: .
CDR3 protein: CASSMIPGNEQYF
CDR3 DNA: TGTGCCAGTAGTATGATCCCCGGGAACGAGCAGTACTTC

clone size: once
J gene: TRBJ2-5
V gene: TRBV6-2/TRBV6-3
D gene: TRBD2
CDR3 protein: CASSGELAGGFQETQYF
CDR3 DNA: TGTGCCAGCAGCGGAGAGCTAGCGGGGGGGTTCCAAGAGACCCAGTACTTC

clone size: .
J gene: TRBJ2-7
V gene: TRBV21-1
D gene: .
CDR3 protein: CASTRTLWNEQYF
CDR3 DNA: TGTGCCAGCACCCGAACCCTCTGGAACGAGCAGTACTTC

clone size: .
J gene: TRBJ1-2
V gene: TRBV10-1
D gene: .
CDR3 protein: CASIDSTYGYTF
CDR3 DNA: TGCGCCAGCATCGACAGTACCTATGGCTACACCTTC

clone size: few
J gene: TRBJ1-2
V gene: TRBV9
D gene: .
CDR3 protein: CASSVVAGDYGYTF
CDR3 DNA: TGTGCCAGCAGCGTTGTAGCGGGGGACTATGGCTACACCTTC

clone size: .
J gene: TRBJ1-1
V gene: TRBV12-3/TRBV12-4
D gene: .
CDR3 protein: CASRYGQNTEAFF
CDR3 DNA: TGTGCCAGCAGGTATGGACAGAACACTGAAGCTTTCTTT

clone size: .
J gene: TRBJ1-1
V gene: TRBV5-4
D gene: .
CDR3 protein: CASSLVGMNTEAFF
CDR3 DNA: TGTGCCAGCAGCTTGGTAGGCATGAACACTGAAGCTTTCTTT

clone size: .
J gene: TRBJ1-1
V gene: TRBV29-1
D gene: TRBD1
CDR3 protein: CSVDRGLNTEAFF
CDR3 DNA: TGCAGCGTGGACAGGGGGCTCAACACTGAAGCTTTCTTT

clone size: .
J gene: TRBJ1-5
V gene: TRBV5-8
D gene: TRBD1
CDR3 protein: CASSPGQGTQPQHF
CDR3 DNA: TGTGCCAGCAGCCCCGGACAGGGGACTCAGCCCCAGCATTTT

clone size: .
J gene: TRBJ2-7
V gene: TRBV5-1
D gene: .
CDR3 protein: CASSADSSYEQYF
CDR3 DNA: TGCGCCAGCAGCGCGGACAGCTCCTACGAGCAGTACTTC

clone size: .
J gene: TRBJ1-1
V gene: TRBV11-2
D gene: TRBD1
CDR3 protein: CASSYRQGMGNTEAFF
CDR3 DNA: TGTGCCAGCAGCTATCGACAGGGCATGGGAAACACTGAAGCTTTCTTT

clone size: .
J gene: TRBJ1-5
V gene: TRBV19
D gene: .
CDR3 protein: CASTPEGGNNQPQHF
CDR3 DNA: TGTGCCAGTACCCCGGAGGGGGGGAACAATCAGCCCCAGCATTTT

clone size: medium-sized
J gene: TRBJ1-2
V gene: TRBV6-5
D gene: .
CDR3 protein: CASSDYGYTF
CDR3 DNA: TGTGCCAGCAGCGACTATGGCTACACCTTC

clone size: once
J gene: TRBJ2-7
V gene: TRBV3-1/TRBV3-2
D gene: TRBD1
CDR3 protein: CASSQANRGRIYEQYF
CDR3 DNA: TGTGCCAGCAGCCAAGCTAACAGGGGGCGTATCTACGAGCAGTACTTC

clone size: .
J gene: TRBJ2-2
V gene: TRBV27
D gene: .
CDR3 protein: CASSLWDAGELFF
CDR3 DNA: TGTGCCAGCAGTTTATGGGATGCCGGGGAGCTGTTTTTT

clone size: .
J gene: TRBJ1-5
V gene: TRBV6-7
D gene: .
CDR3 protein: CASSYLDPWGNQPQHF
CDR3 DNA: TGTGCCAGCAGTTACTTGGACCCTTGGGGCAATCAGCCCCAGCATTTT